This T cell receptor beta chain is from a study of technical replicates of blood from several donors. This clone came up once. Some clones are missing from TCRdb's copy, which holds only in-frame ones; the method was immunoSEQ multiplex PCR. The profile shows tens of thousands of clones, approximately 94% of them singletons. V gave up 2 bases and J gave up 5 bases, with 10 bases separating them. The CDR3 extends over 14 amino acids. Germline V gene data show CDR1 as SGHNT and CDR2 as YYREEE (reference sequence). The rearrangement uses TRBV5-4 and TRBJ2-2, with D unclear. The sequence was obtained from a human donor in good health. The sample was T cells isolated from PBMCs. The CDR3: CASSLDGSTGELFF. CDR3 coding DNA: TGTGCCAGCAGCTTAGACGGGTCAACCGGGGAGCTGTTTTTT.